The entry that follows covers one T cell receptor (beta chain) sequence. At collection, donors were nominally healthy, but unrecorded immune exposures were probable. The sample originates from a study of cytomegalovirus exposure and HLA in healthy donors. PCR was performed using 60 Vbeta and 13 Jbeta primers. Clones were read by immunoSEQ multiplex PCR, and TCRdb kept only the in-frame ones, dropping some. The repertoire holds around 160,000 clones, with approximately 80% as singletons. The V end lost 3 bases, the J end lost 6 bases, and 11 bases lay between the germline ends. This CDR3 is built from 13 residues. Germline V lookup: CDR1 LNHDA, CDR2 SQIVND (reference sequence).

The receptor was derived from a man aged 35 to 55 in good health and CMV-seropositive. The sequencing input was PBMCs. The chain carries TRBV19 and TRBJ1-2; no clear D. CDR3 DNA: TGTGCCAGTAGTATGGGTTCGGGTAATGGCTACACCTTC. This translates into CASSMGSGNGYTF.